Listed below are T cell receptor beta chains from one sample, sequenced in a study of blood T cell repertoires in COVID-19. Here immunoSEQ multiplex PCR was the method, and the copy in TCRdb shows in-frame clones only, minus some. Found here are a few hundred thousand clones, approximately 89% of them singletons; the top ten hold approximately 8%. The sample taken for sequencing was peripheral blood. Receptors originate from a woman in her 50s who had recovered from COVID-19. Both conserved end residues are part of each CDR3. Not every row has a clone size; where given, it reads once, few, many or a size class.

length,size,V,CDR3
14,NA,TRBV6-6,CASSSRDTNSPLHF
14,NA,TRBV29-1,CSVEATGTNEKLFF
14,NA,TRBV5-1,CASGQSGQAYEQYF
12,NA,TRBV5-1,CASGDRGGEQYF
18,once,TRBV28,CASSLFDNPDRSTDTQYF
15,NA,TRBV4-1,CASSQSRDISLGYTF
14,NA,TRBV30,CAWSVLNGDQPQHF
14,NA,TRBV9,CASSVAGESYGYTF
15,NA,TRBV19,CASSPRVNSPDTQYF
13,few,TRBV3-1/TRBV3-2,CASSQASYYGYTF
13,many,TRBV2,CASSEVGREGLDF
17,NA,TRBV3-1/TRBV3-2,CASSQHGQANPYNEQFF
12,NA,TRBV24-1,CATSDSGKGQFF
15,NA,TRBV28,CASSSPGTGGYEQYF
13,NA,TRBV6-5,CASKETGAYGYTF
12,NA,TRBV10-2,CASSESAGEQYF
14,NA,TRBV4-3,CASSQDAAGYGYTF
14,NA,TRBV27,CASRSSAGSTEAFF
15,NA,TRBV30,CAWSVRAYSGNTIYF
14,NA,TRBV6-6,CAARPAGGQETQYF
15,NA,TRBV29-1,CSVGTGGTSNQPQHF
17,NA,TRBV14,CASSHGTGRHGANVLTF
15,NA,TRBV10-3,CAISETTGRGEPQHF
15,NA,TRBV7-6,CASSQRDLSTDTQYF
14,NA,TRBV19,CASSTILAGETQYF
12,NA,TRBV28,CASRSGDQPQHF
14,once,TRBV28,CASRGQGLDSPLHF
15,once,TRBV5-1,CASSQGTGRVETQYF
15,NA,TRBV18,CASSRPGADTGELFF
18,once,TRBV6-2/TRBV6-3,CASSYVLGGRGGYNEQFF
15,NA,TRBV4-1,CASSQGRTGLYEQYF
17,NA,TRBV27,CASSLTGPATVNTEAFF
17,NA,TRBV6-2/TRBV6-3,CASSDHRDRGNHYGYTF
15,NA,TRBV9,CASSVSGGSYNEQFF
12,once,TRBV30,CAWNRELRGYTF
13,once,TRBV12-3/TRBV12-4,CASSFEGNTEAFF
12,NA,TRBV7-9,CASSSHYNEQFF
18,NA,TRBV28,CASRSTGVGFRTGNTIYF
16,NA,TRBV18,CASSPLPGPNTGELFF
15,NA,TRBV5-1,CASSLGQGLFTEAFF
16,NA,TRBV6-5,CASSYSGGGSSYEQYF
14,NA,TRBV10-1,CATSERGAYNEQFF
14,NA,TRBV5-6,CASSLGPGGYEQYF
14,NA,TRBV7-2,CASSLSGGRDTQYF
15,NA,TRBV15,CATSSLEAWARDQYF
14,NA,TRBV6-5,CASRRLAGDYEQYF
15,NA,TRBV27,CASRPGTSYTGELFF
16,few,TRBV28,CASSLSGAGSTDTQYF
17,NA,TRBV5-1,CASREGYRGTTNEKLFF
13,NA,TRBV10-2,CASSPRTVDGYTF
16,NA,TRBV7-8,CASSLRDISSYNEQFF
13,NA,TRBV19,CASRQAPNSPLHF
13,NA,TRBV3-1/TRBV3-2,CASSPYRVSPLHF
18,NA,TRBV5-1,CASSFFFSGGREGTEAFF
12,once,TRBV6-2/TRBV6-3,CASSYPDTEAFF
14,NA,TRBV6-5,CASSPGQGTSPLHF
15,NA,TRBV19,CASSWSRTNTGELFF